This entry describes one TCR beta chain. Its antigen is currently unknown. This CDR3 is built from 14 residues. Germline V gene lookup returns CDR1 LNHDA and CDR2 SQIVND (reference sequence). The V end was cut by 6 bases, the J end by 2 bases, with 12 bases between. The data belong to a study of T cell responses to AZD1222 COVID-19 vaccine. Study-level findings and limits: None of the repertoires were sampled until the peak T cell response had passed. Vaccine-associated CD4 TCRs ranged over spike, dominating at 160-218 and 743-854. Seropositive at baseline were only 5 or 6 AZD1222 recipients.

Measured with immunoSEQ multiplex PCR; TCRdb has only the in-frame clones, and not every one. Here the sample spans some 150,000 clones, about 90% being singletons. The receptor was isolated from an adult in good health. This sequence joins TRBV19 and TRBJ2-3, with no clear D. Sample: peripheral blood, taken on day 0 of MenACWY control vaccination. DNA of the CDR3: TGTGCCAGTAGCCCGGCGCTAGTCACAGATACGCAGTATTTT. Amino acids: CASSPALVTDTQYF.